The 28 T cell receptor beta chains reported below all come from one sample, sequenced in a study of chemoradiotherapy in HPV16-positive cancers. TCRdb's table, derived via immunoSEQ multiplex PCR, lists solely in-frame clones and lacks some. The table shows 50,000 to 55,000 clones, with around nine tenths occurring only once. The material was blood, obtained from a patient who underwent chemoradiotherapy. Every receptor here comes from a human donor with HPV-associated anogenital cancer.

This clone has a single count. The rearrangement joins TRBV6-5 to TRBJ2-1; 10 nucleotides agree with TRBD1. Per germline, CDR1 MNHEY and CDR2 SVGAGI. V shed 4 bases, J shed 2 bases, and the junction held 5 bases outside the gene matches. The CDR3 runs 16 residues. CDR3 in DNA: TGTGCCAGCAGTTCCCGACAGGGGGCAACCTACAATGAGCAGTTCTTC. This codes for CASSSRQGATYNEQFF.

The chain recombines TRBV11-3 with TRBJ2-6, with TRBD2 matching 7 bases. V was clipped by 1 base and J by 1 base; unmatched bases: 4. The CDR3 totals 17 residues. Per germline, CDR1 SGHNT and CDR2 YENEEA. The CDR3 DNA reads as TGTGCCAGCAGCTTAGGGCGGCGGGGGTCTGGGGCCAACGTCCTGACTTTC. As protein: CASSLGRRGSGANVLTF. The entire variable domain, with the rest obtained from reference TRBV11-3 and TRBJ2-6, is as follows: EAGVVQSPRYKIIEKKQPVAFWCNPISGHNTLYWYLQNLGQGPELLIRYENEEAVDDSQLPKDRFSAERLKGVDSTLKIQPAELGDSAVYLCASSLGRRGSGANVLTFGAGSRLTVL.

The chain couples TRBV6-6 to TRBJ2-3; 8 positions match TRBD1. Germline CDR1 reads MNHNY; CDR2 reads SVGAGI (reference sequence). CDR3 length: 14 amino acids. Losses at the gene ends were 6 bases for V and 3 bases for J; bases not matched to a gene: 5. The CDR3 DNA follows: TGTGCCAGCAGCCGTCGGACAGGGACAGATACGCAGTATTTT. It encodes CASSRRTGTDTQYF.

V usage is TRBV30 and J usage is TRBJ1-4; 9 nucleotides align to TRBD1. Trimming at V came to 3 bases and at J to 8 bases, leaving 7 bases not matched to a gene. Germline assignment: CDR1 GTSNPN and CDR2 SVGIG (reference sequence). CDR3 length equals 14 residues. In nucleotides, the CDR3 is TGTGCCTGGAGGACAGGGGGAGGCCCAGAAAAACTGTTTTTT. Translation: CAWRTGGGPEKLFF.

This clone was detected once. The rearrangement links TRBV6-1 to TRBJ2-3; 7 nucleotides match TRBD2. Germline CDR1 and CDR2: MNHNS and SASEGT. The CDR3 covers 16 residues. V was pared by 0 bases and J by 7 bases, with 10 bases of the junction left unmatched. This chain's CDR3 is CASSEAAGVPSNTQYF. The CDR3 nucleotides are TGTGCCAGCAGTGAAGCGGCGGGGGTCCCCTCGAATACGCAGTATTTT.

The chain employs TRBV27 and TRBJ2-2, with D perhaps assigned TRBD1 or TRBD2 (5 bases each). The CDR3 contains 12 residues. Germline assignment: CDR1 MNHEY and CDR2 SMNVEV (reference sequence). The germline V and J ends were trimmed by 8 bases and 4 bases, with 8 bases remaining between them. The CDR3 reads CASARGTGELFF. DNA for the CDR3: TGTGCCAGCGCGAGGGGCACCGGGGAGCTGTTTTTT.

This clone was recorded a few times. The chain has TRBV6-6 and TRBJ2-7; 9 bases are shared with TRBD1. Germline lookup yields CDR1 MNHNY and CDR2 SVGAGI (reference sequence). This CDR3 spans 15 amino acids. J was trimmed by 6 bases and V by 5 bases; bases with no gene match: 11. The CDR3, as DNA: TGTGCCAGCAGTGGCACCGGGACAGGGTATGGCGAGCAGTACTTC. This encodes CASSGTGTGYGEQYF.

This chain connects TRBV21-1 to TRBJ1-1; the table names TRBD1, a call not compared with the DNA. TRBV21-1 is classified as a pseudogene. The CDR3 is made up of 13 amino acids. CDR3 amino acids: CASSKGAGPLGIF. The CDR3 DNA follows: TGTGCCAGCAGCAAAGGCGCAGGGCCCTTAGGGATCTTT.

This clone appeared a single time. The chain combines TRBV5-3 with TRBJ2-3; TRBD2 matches 9 bases. Being an ORF, TRBV5-3 has a function that is uncertain. V was clipped by 2 bases and J by 3 bases; unmatched bases: 4. This CDR3 contains 15 residues. The CDR3 nucleotides are TGTGCCAGAAGCTTAAGGGCGGGAGGGACAGATACGCAGTATTTT. Encoded protein: CARSLRAGGTDTQYF.

The rearrangement uses TRBV7-6 and TRBJ2-3, with D possibly being TRBD1 (6 bases). V was trimmed by 4 bases and J by 4 bases, leaving 6 bases between them. This CDR3 comprises 12 residues. Germline CDR1 reads SGHVS; CDR2 reads FNYEAQ. CDR3 loop: CASSSGADTQYF. Here the CDR3 DNA reads TGTGCCAGCAGCTCAGGGGCAGATACGCAGTATTTT.

CDR3 loop: CALEGTGDTQYF. CDR3 DNA sequence: TGTGCATTGGAGGGTACGGGGGATACGCAGTATTTT. This sequence joins TRBV30 and TRBJ2-3, with a tentative D call TRBD2 (6 bases). Per the germline V gene, CDR1 is GTSNPN and CDR2 is SVGIG (reference sequence). CDR3 size: 12 residues.

The chain uses TRBV19 and TRBJ1-1; D is perhaps TRBD1 (5 bases). CDR3 length equals 14 residues. Trimming took 3 bases from V and 6 from J, leaving 14 bases between them. The germline CDR1 and CDR2 sequences are LNHDA and SQIVND (reference sequence). CDR3 coding DNA: TGTGCCAGTAGTATTAAAACAGGCATGGCTGAAGCTTTCTTT. Amino acids: CASSIKTGMAEAFF.

J is TRBJ1-6 and V is TRBV28; no firm D call. The V gene lost 7 bases and the J gene lost 0 bases, with 10 bases spanning the gap. Germline lookup yields CDR1 MDHEN and CDR2 SYDVKM. The CDR3 is made up of 15 amino acids. The CDR3 loop is CASIPILSYNSPLHF. CDR3 sequence (DNA): TGTGCCAGCATCCCGATTCTCTCCTATAATTCACCCCTCCACTTT.

The CDR3 region is CASIRRLAGGDEQYF. CDR3 DNA: TGTGCCAGCATCCGAAGGCTAGCGGGAGGAGACGAGCAGTACTTC. The rearrangement joins TRBV2 to TRBJ2-7, with 11 bases aligning to TRBD2. The J segment lost 5 bases and the V segment lost 7 bases, leaving 10 bases of the junction unmatched. There are 15 residues in the CDR3. Germline loops: CDR1 SNHLY, CDR2 FYNNEI.

The chain carries TRBV7-3 and TRBJ2-1; D not resolved. CDR3 size: 13 residues. CDR1 SGHTA and CDR2 FQGTGA come from the germline V gene. V was clipped by 1 base and J by 8 bases, with 9 bases between them. The CDR3 sequence: CASSLRPGDEQFF. DNA of the CDR3: TGTGCCAGCAGCTTAAGACCTGGGGATGAGCAGTTCTTC. The variable domain in full, with the rest retrieved from reference TRBV7-3 and TRBJ2-1, is GAGVSQTPSNKVTEKGKYVELRCDPISGHTALYWYRQSLGQGPEFLIYFQGTGAADDSGLPNDRFFAVRPEGSVSTLKIQRTERGDSAVYLCASSLRPGDEQFFGPGTRLTVL.

The chain joins TRBV6-4 to TRBJ2-1; TRBD2 might be the D (5 bases). The CDR3 spans 15 residues. Trimming shortened V by 2 bases and J by 4 bases, and 12 bases separated the two germline ends. CDR1 is MRHNA, CDR2 SNTAGT, per germline. The CDR3 spells CASSDRGEGYNEQFF. In DNA form, the CDR3 reads TGTGCCAGCAGTGACCGCGGAGAGGGATACAATGAGCAGTTCTTC.

This chain uses TRBV19 with TRBJ1-3; 9 bases are a match to TRBD1. CDR3 size: 18 residues. CDR1 and CDR2 from the germline V gene are LNHDA and SQIVND (reference sequence). V shed 6 bases, J shed 1 base, and the junction held 13 bases outside the gene matches. Here the CDR3 DNA reads TGTGCCAGTAGACCCGGGACAGGGATCGACACTTCTGGAAACACCATATATTTT. Residues: CASRPGTGIDTSGNTIYF. Drawing the rest from reference TRBV19 and TRBJ1-3, the complete variable domain is DGGITQSPKYLFRKEGQNVTLSCEQNLNHDAMYWYRQDPGQGLRLIYYSQIVNDFQKGDIAEGYSVSREKKESFPLTVTSAQKNPTAFYLCASRPGTGIDTSGNTIYFGEGSWLTVV.

This clone was detected once. The chain carries TRBV5-1 and TRBJ2-3; 7 nucleotides match TRBD2. The CDR3 is 14 amino acids. CDR1 and CDR2 (germline): SGHRS, YFSETQ. Losses at the gene ends were 4 bases for V and 2 bases for J; bases not matched to a gene: 4. The CDR3 nucleotides are TGCGCCAGCAGCCCCGGGGGGACCACAGATACGCAGTATTTT. As protein: CASSPGGTTDTQYF.

This chain links TRBV14 with TRBJ2-5; D call uncertain. Germline CDR1 and CDR2: SGHDN and FVKESK. Between the trimmed V and J ends, which lost 1 base and 5 bases, there was a span of 14 bases. The CDR3 contains 15 residues. CDR3 amino acids: CASSQVRPSLETQYF. CDR3 nucleotide sequence: TGTGCCAGCAGCCAAGTGCGACCTTCTTTGGAGACCCAGTACTTC.

The chain links TRBV10-3 to TRBJ2-7; weak D call: TRBD1 (6 bases). In germline, CDR1 is ENHRY, CDR2 SYGVKD. Between the trimmed V and J ends, which lost 4 bases and 6 bases, there was a span of 13 bases. The CDR3 covers 13 residues. The CDR3 protein is CAISVGRGSEQYF. As DNA, the CDR3 is TGTGCCATCAGTGTGGGCAGGGGTAGCGAGCAGTACTTC.

V usage is TRBV9 and J usage is TRBJ2-6; the D gene could be TRBD1 or TRBD2 (6 bases each). Germline assignment: CDR1 SGDLS and CDR2 YYNGEE. The CDR3 consists of 18 residues. V lost 0 bases, J lost 0 bases, and 13 bases lay in between. CDR3 sequence: CASSVGGALSSGANVLTF. The CDR3 DNA is TGTGCCAGCAGCGTAGGGGGGGCCCTGAGCTCTGGGGCCAACGTCCTGACTTTC.

The chain has TRBV2 and TRBJ2-7; possibly TRBD1 for D (6 bases). V was pared by 4 bases and J by 3 bases, with 10 bases between. CDR1 is SNHLY and CDR2 is FYNNEI in the germline V gene. The CDR3 extends over 13 amino acids. CDR3 sequence reads: CASSAQGRYEQYF. In DNA, the CDR3 is TGTGCCAGCAGTGCACAGGGACGCTACGAGCAGTACTTC.

This chain uses TRBV11-2 with TRBJ2-2; 10 nucleotides agree with TRBD2. The CDR3 totals 16 residues. Germline V gives CDR1 SGHAT, CDR2 FQNNGV. V trimming: 2 bases; J trimming: 3 bases; junction bases outside the gene matches: 3. The CDR3: CASSLPSGSYTGELFF. The CDR3 DNA follows: TGTGCCAGCAGCTTACCTAGCGGGAGTTACACCGGGGAGCTGTTTTTT.

This chain uses TRBV7-2 with TRBJ1-6; no clear D. Germline V gene data show CDR1 as SGHTA and CDR2 as FQGNSA. The length of the CDR3 is 15 residues. Trimming removed 2 bases from V and 7 bases from J, with 12 bases in between. CDR3 sequence reads: CASSLSDGLNSPLHF. Here the CDR3 DNA reads TGTGCCAGCAGCTTATCGGACGGATTGAATTCACCCCTCCACTTT.

The rearrangement uses TRBV13 and TRBJ2-7, with TRBD2 matching 10 bases. The CDR3 spans 17 residues. In germline, CDR1 is PRHDT, CDR2 FYEKMQ (reference sequence). The V and J ends lost 5 bases and 3 bases, in that order; junction bases with no gene match: 13. The CDR3 DNA reads as TGTGCCAGCAGCCCCACGGAAGGACTAGCGGTCCGCTACGAGCAGTACTTC. Protein product: CASSPTEGLAVRYEQYF.

V and J are TRBV20-1 and TRBJ2-5, with D uncertain. This CDR3 region has 11 residues. The germline V and J ends were trimmed by 6 bases and 0 bases, with 5 bases remaining between them. Per the germline V gene, CDR1 is DFQATT and CDR2 is SNEGSKA (reference sequence). CDR3 sequence reads: CSAQDQETQYF. CDR3 DNA: TGCAGTGCGCAGGACCAAGAGACCCAGTACTTC.

The chain couples TRBV11-2 to TRBJ2-2; possibly TRBD1 for D (6 bases). The V end was cut by 5 bases, the J end by 5 bases, with 18 bases between. Germline V gene sequence: CDR1 SGHAT, CDR2 FQNNGV. The CDR3 length is 16 residues. The CDR3 nucleotides read TGTGCCAGCAGCCCGACCCGGCCCCAGGGGACCGGGGAGCTGTTTTTT. This encodes CASSPTRPQGTGELFF.

The chain is built from TRBV2 and TRBJ1-2, with 8 bases fitting TRBD1. There are 15 residues in the CDR3. The germline gives CDR1 SNHLY, CDR2 FYNNEI. The junction had 6 bases not matched to a gene; V was cut back by 2 bases and J by 4 bases. The CDR3 spells CASSEPDRAGYGYTF. The CDR3 nucleotides are TGTGCCAGCAGTGAACCGGACAGGGCCGGCTATGGCTACACCTTC.